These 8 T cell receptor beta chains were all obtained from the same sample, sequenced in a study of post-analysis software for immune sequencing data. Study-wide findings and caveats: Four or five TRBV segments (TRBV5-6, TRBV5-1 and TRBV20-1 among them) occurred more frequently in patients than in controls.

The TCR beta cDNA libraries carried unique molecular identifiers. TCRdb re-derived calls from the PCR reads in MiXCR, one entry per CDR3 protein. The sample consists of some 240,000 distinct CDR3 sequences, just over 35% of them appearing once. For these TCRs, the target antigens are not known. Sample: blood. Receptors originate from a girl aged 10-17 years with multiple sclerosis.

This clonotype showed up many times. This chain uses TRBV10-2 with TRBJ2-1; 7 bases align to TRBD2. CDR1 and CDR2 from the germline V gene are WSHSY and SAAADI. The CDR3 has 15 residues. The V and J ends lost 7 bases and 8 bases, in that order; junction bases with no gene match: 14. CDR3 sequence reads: CASKGGLDLIDEQFF. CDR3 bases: TGCGCCAGCAAAGGCGGACTAGATTTAATTGATGAGCAGTTCTTC.

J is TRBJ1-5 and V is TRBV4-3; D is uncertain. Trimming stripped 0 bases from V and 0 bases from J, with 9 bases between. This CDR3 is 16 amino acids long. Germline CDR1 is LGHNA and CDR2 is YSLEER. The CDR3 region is CASSQDYYNSNQPQHF. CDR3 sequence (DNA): TGCGCCAGCAGCCAAGACTATTACAATAGCAATCAGCCCCAGCATTTT.

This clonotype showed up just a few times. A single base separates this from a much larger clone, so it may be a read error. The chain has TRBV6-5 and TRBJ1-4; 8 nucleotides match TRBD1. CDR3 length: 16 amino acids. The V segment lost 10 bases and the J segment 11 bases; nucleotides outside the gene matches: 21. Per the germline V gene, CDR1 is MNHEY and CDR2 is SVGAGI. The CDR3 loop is CATRGTGLSEDGKLFF. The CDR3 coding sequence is TGTGCCACCAGAGGGACAGGTTTAAGTGAGGATGGGAAACTGTTTTTT.

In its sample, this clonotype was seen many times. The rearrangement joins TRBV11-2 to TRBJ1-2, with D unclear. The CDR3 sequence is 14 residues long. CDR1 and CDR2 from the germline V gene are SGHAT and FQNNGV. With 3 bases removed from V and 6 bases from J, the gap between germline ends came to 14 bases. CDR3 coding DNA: TGTGCCAGCAGCTTCCCACAGCGTTCTCATGGCTACACCTTC. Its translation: CASSFPQRSHGYTF.

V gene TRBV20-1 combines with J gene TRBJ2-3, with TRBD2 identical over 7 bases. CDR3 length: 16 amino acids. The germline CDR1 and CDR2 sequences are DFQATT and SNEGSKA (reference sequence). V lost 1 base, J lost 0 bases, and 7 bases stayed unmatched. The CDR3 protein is CSARARGVASTDTQYF. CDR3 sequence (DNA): TGCAGTGCTAGAGCTCGGGGGGTCGCTAGCACAGATACGCAGTATTTT.

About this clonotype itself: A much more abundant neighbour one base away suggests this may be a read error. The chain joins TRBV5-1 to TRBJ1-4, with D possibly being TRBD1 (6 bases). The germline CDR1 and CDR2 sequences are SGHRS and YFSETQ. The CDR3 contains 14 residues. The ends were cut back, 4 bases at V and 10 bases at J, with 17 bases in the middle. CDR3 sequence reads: CASSATGLRGKLFF. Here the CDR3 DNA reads TGCGCCAGCAGCGCCACAGGGTTGAGAGGAAAACTGTTTTTT. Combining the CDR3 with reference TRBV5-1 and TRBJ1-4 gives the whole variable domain KAGVTQTPRYLIKTRGQQVTLSCSPISGHRSVSWYQQTPGQGLQFLFEYFSETQRNKGNFPGRFSGRQFSNSRSEMNVSTLELGDSALYLCASSATGLRGKLFFGSGTQLSVL.

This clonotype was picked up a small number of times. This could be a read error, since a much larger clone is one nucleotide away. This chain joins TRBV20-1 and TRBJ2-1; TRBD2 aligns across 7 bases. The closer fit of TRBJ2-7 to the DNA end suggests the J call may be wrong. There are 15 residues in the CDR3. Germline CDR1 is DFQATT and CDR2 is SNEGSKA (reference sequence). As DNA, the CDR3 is TGCAGTGCCCGTCCCCTAGCGGCCTCCTACAATGAGCAGTACTTC. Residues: CSARPLAASYNEQYF.

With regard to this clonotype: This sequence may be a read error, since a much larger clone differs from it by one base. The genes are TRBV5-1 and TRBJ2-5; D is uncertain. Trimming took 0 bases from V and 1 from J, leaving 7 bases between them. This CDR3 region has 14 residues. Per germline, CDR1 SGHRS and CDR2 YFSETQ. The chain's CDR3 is CASSLEASQETQYF. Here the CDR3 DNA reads TGCGCCAGCAGCTTGGAGGCCAGCCAAGAGACCCAGTACTTC.